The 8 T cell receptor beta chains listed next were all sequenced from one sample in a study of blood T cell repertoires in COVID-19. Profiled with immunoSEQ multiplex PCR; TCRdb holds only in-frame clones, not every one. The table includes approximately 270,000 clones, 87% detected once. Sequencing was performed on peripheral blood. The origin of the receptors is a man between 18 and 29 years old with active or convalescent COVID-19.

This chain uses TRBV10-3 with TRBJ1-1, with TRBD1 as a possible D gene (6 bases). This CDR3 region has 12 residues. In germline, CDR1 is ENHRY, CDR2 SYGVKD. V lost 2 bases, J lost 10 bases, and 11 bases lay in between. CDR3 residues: CAISEDRYAAFF. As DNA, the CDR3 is TGTGCCATCAGTGAGGACAGGTACGCAGCTTTCTTT.

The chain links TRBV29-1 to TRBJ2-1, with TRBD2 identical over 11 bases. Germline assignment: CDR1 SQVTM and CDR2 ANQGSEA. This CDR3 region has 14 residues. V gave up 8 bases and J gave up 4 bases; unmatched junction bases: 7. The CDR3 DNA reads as TGCAGCACACTGGGACTAGCGGAATACAATGAGCAGTTCTTC. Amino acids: CSTLGLAEYNEQFF.

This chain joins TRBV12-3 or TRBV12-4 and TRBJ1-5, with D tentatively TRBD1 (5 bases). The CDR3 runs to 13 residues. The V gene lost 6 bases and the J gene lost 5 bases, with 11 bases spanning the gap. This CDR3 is CASRPRGDQPQHF. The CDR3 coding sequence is TGTGCCAGCAGGCCCCGGGGGGATCAGCCCCAGCATTTT.

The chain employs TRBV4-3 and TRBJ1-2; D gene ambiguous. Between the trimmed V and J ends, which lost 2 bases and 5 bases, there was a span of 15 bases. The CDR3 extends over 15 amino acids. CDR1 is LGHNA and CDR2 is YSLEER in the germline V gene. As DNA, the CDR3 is TGCGCCAGCAGCCAAAGACACCAGACTATGTATGGCTACACCTTC. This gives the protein CASSQRHQTMYGYTF.

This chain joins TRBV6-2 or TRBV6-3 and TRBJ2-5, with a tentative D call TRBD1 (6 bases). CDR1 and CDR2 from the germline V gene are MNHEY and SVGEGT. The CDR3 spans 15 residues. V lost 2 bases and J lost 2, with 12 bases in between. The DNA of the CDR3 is TGTGCCAGCAGTTACAGGTTCCAGGGGCAAGAGACCCAGTACTTC. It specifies CASSYRFQGQETQYF.

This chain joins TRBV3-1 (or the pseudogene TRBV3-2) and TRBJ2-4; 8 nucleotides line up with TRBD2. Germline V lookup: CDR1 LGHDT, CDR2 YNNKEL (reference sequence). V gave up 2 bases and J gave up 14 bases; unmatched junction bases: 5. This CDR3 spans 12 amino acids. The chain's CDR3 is CASSQSGGREYF. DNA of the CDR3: TGTGCCAGCAGCCAATCGGGGGGGCGAGAGTACTTC.

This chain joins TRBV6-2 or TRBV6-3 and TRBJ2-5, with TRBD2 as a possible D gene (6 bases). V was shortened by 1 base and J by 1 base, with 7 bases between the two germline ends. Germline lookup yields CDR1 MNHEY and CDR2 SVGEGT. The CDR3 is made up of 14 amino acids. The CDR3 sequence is CASSYLTSQETQYF. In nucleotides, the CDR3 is TGTGCCAGCAGTTACTTGACTAGCCAAGAGACCCAGTACTTC.

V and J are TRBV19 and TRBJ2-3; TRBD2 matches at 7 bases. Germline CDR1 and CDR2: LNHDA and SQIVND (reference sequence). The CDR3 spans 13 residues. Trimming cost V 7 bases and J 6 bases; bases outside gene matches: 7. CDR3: CASNGGEGDTQYF. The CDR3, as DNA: TGTGCCAGTAACGGAGGGGAGGGCGATACGCAGTATTTT.